This TCR beta chain is from a study of vaccination effects on CD4 cells after COVID-19. General study results and limits: Researchers reported few convalescent patients and no early post-infection timepoints in the study.

Using viral peptide pools, the ViraFEST assay grew out antigen-specific CD4+ T cells prior to sequencing. Subsequent to a culture period of nine to ten days, CD4+ T cells were isolated. The CDR3 extends over 14 amino acids. Trimming took 8 bases from V and 3 from J; bases not matched to a gene: 7. From germline, CDR1 is SGHDN and CDR2 FVKESK. Sequencing was performed with immunoSEQ multiplex PCR; in TCRdb, only in-frame clones are kept and a portion is missing. This sample carries about 60,000 clones, approximately 80% of them seen once, and the ten largest clones take more than 2%. On this clone itself: Its antigen is as yet unknown.

The sample was CD4+ T cells from PBMCs cultured with HCoV-229E spike peptides, taken before COVID-19 vaccination. The rearrangement joins TRBV14 to TRBJ2-3, with TRBD2 matching 8 bases. The receptor's source is a human donor who received a COVID-19 vaccine. CDR3 nucleotide sequence: TGTGCCAGCCGACGGGGGGGCGAGACAGATACGCAGTATTTT. Translated: CASRRGGETDTQYF.